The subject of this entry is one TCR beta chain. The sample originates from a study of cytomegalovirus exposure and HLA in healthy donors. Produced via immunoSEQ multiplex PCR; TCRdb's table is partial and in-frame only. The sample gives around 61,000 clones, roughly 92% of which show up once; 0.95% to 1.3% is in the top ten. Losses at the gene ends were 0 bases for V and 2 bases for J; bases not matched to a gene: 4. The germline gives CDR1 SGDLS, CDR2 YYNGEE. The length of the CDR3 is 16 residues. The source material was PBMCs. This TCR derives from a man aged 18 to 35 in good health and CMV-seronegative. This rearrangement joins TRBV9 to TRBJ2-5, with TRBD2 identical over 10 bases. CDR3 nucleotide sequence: TGTGCCAGCAGCGTAGGAGCGGGAGGGCCGCAAGAGACCCAGTACTTC. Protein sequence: CASSVGAGGPQETQYF.